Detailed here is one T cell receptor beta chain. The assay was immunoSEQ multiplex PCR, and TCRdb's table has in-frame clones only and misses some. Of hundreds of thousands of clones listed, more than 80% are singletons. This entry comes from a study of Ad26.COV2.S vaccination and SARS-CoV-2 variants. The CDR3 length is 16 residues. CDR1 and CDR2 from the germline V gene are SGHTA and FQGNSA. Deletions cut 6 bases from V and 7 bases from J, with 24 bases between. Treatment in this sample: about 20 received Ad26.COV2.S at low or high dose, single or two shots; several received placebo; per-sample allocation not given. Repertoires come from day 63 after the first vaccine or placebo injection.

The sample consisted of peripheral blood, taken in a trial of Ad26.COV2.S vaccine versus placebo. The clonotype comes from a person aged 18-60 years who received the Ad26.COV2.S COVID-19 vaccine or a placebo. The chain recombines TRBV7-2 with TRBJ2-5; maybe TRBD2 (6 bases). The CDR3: CASSPRVGGKEGTQYF. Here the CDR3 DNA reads TGTGCCAGCAGTCCCCGAGTGGGCGGCAAGGAGGGGACCCAGTACTTC. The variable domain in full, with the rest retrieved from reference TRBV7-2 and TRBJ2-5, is GAGVSQSPSNKVTEKGKDVELRCDPISGHTALYWYRQSLGQGLEFLIYFQGNSAPDKSGLPSDRFSAERTGGSVSTLTIQRTQQEDSAVYLCASSPRVGGKEGTQYFGPGTRLLVL.